This T cell receptor beta chain was retrieved from a study of blood T cell repertoires in COVID-19. Authors' methods: Cell counts per sample came from amplifying reference gene primers. Sequencing was performed with immunoSEQ multiplex PCR; in TCRdb, only in-frame clones are kept and a portion is missing. Clone size and V and J calls were adopted from that table, with D and trimming inferred from the DNA. The table shows tens of thousands of clones, with approximately 86% occurring only once. The count of this clone is one. The sequenced sample consisted of peripheral blood. The receptor was isolated from a man in his forties or fifties with acute or convalescent COVID-19.

The CDR3 DNA reads as TGTGCCAGCAGTTACTCAGGGGACTTCACAGATACGCAGTATTTT. Protein sequence: CASSYSGDFTDTQYF. The V call is TRBV6-5, the J call TRBJ2-3, with D maybe TRBD2 (6 bases). The germline V gene encodes CDR1 MNHEY and CDR2 SVGAGI. Trimming stripped 0 bases from V and 2 bases from J, with 9 bases between. The CDR3 is 15 residues long.